This TCR beta chain appears in the sequencing data of a study of T cell changes during pregnancy in multiple sclerosis. This clone has only one observation. Assay used: immunoSEQ multiplex PCR; TCRdb lists only in-frame clones, some missing. The sample contains about 19,000 clones, 80% to 90% of which appear only once. The sequence derives from a female donor in good health, enrolled as a control in a pregnancy study. Sample: CD8+ T cells from peripheral blood mononuclear cells, taken in the third trimester of pregnancy.

CDR3 DNA: TGTGCCAGCAGCTGGCCCGGGACAGGGGACACTGAAGCTTTCTTT. Translation gives CASSWPGTGDTEAFF. This chain links TRBV11-2 with TRBJ1-1, with 10 bases aligning to TRBD1. The CDR3 loop spans 15 amino acids. V was pared by 4 bases and J by 3 bases, with 5 bases of the junction left unmatched. Per the germline V gene, CDR1 is SGHAT and CDR2 is FQNNGV.